This T cell receptor beta chain was recorded in a study of cytomegalovirus exposure and HLA in healthy donors. Points on this clone: Its matching antigen is unknown.

Generated by immunoSEQ multiplex PCR, the TCRdb table keeps only in-frame clones and is missing some. The table includes more than 200,000 clones, 80% to 95% detected once. General observations from the study: Whilst most TCR sequences proved rare, a subset of public TCRs occurred across many donors.

The germline V and J ends were trimmed by 2 bases and 1 base, with 11 bases remaining between them. This CDR3 is 15 amino acids long. The V gene's germline CDR1 is SGHTA and CDR2 FQGNSA. The clonotype originates from a woman aged 30 to 39 in good health and CMV-seronegative. This chain connects TRBV7-2 to TRBJ2-5; either TRBD1 or TRBD2 may supply D (5 bases each). The sample taken for sequencing was PBMCs. The CDR3 bases are TGTGCCAGCAGCTTAAGAGGGGCGGCCCAAGAGACCCAGTACTTC. The encoded protein is CASSLRGAAQETQYF.